These 18 T cell receptor beta chains came from one sample sequenced in a study of T cell changes during pregnancy in multiple sclerosis. Sequenced by immunoSEQ multiplex PCR; TCRdb stores in-frame clones only, minus some. The sample records just under 65,000 clones, over 95% being singletons. The material sequenced was CD8+ T cells from peripheral blood mononuclear cells, taken after pregnancy. These receptors were taken from a female donor with multiple sclerosis, enrolled in a pregnancy study.

The chain carries TRBV27 and TRBJ1-4; the match to TRBD1 covers 8 bases. V trimming: 5 bases; J trimming: 8 bases; junction bases outside the gene matches: 13. The germline V gene encodes CDR1 MNHEY and CDR2 SMNVEV (reference sequence). The CDR3 is made up of 16 amino acids. The CDR3 is CASSPRTGWIGEKLFF. Here the CDR3 DNA reads TGTGCCAGCAGTCCCAGGACAGGGTGGATTGGAGAAAAACTGTTTTTT.

The chain is built from TRBV6-1 and TRBJ2-7; D remains ambiguous. The V end lost 7 bases, the J end lost 1 base, and 11 bases lay between the germline ends. Germline V gives CDR1 MNHNS, CDR2 SASEGT. This CDR3 has 13 amino acids. The CDR3 is CASTYPNSYEQYF. The CDR3 coding sequence is TGTGCCAGCACCTATCCGAATTCCTACGAGCAGTACTTC.

Of note for this clone: At the DNA level, this CDR3 is encoded by other sequences in the same sample as well. The chain carries TRBV19 and TRBJ2-7; a possible D gene is TRBD2 (5 bases). CDR1 and CDR2 from the germline V gene are LNHDA and SQIVND (reference sequence). The CDR3 extends over 15 amino acids. Trimming took off 4 bases at V and 0 bases at J, with 13 bases between the two ends. The CDR3 DNA reads as TGTGCCAGTAGTAGCGGACTGGGGAGCTCCTACGAGCAGTACTTC. Protein: CASSSGLGSSYEQYF.

The chain couples TRBV2 to TRBJ2-7; D is perhaps TRBD2 (5 bases). The CDR3 covers 14 residues. Trimming shortened V by 6 bases and J by 2 bases, and 14 bases separated the two germline ends. The V gene's germline CDR1 is SNHLY and CDR2 FYNNEI. CDR3 sequence (DNA): TGTGCCAGCAGGAATCCTAGCCAAACCTACGAGCAGTACTTC. This encodes CASRNPSQTYEQYF.

V usage is TRBV27 and J usage is TRBJ2-7, with a tentative D call TRBD1 (5 bases). Trimming removed 8 bases from V and 4 bases from J, with 15 bases in between. Germline V gene data show CDR1 as MNHEY and CDR2 as SMNVEV (reference sequence). The CDR3 has 13 amino acids. CDR3 in amino acids: CASYSGKGYEQYF. DNA of the CDR3: TGTGCCAGCTACTCTGGAAAGGGGTACGAGCAGTACTTC.

The chain links TRBV27 to TRBJ1-2, with D maybe TRBD1 (6 bases). Trimming pared 10 bases from V and 3 bases from J, leaving 24 bases between. This CDR3 has 16 amino acids. Germline V gene data show CDR1 as MNHEY and CDR2 as SMNVEV (reference sequence). As DNA, the CDR3 is TGTGCCACCAAGCAGAATTTTAGGACAGCCGACTATGGCTACACCTTC. Amino acid sequence: CATKQNFRTADYGYTF.

The gene calls are TRBV9 and TRBJ2-7; 12 nucleotides match TRBD2. Trimming took 4 bases from V and 4 from J; bases not matched to a gene: 9. This CDR3 contains 16 residues. The germline V gene has CDR1 SGDLS and CDR2 YYNGEE. CDR3 amino acids: CASSPPTSGSSYEQYF. In DNA, the CDR3 is TGTGCCAGCAGCCCTCCGACTAGCGGGAGTTCTTACGAGCAGTACTTC.

The chain combines TRBV11-3 with TRBJ2-5, with D tentatively TRBD2 (6 bases). Germline values: CDR1 SGHNT, CDR2 YENEEA. Trimming took 5 bases from V and 5 from J, leaving 18 bases between them. The CDR3 has 15 residues. The CDR3 DNA reads TGTGCCAGCAGCCCCCGGGACTCAATGGGGGAGACCCAGTACTTC. It yields the protein CASSPRDSMGETQYF.

The V and J genes are TRBV25-1 and TRBJ2-1, with TRBD1 matching 7 bases. The CDR3 is 14 amino acids. The germline V gene has CDR1 MGHDK and CDR2 SYGVNS. Trimming removed 4 bases from V and 5 bases from J; junction bases left unmatched: 5. CDR3 sequence reads: CASSAMTGNNEQFF. DNA for the CDR3: TGTGCCAGCAGTGCCATGACAGGGAACAATGAGCAGTTCTTC.

The V call is TRBV7-9, the J call TRBJ2-1; D perhaps matches TRBD1 (6 bases). Germline CDR1 and CDR2: SEHNR and FQNEAQ (reference sequence). There are 17 residues in the CDR3. Trimming left V 4 bases short and J 7 bases short, with 23 bases between. The CDR3 nucleotides are TGTGCCAGCAGCTCCGGGTTAGCCGGGACAAGATTTAATGAGCAGTTCTTC. Translated: CASSSGLAGTRFNEQFF.

This sequence joins TRBV4-3 and TRBJ2-7; 9 bases agree with TRBD2. The junction had 6 bases not matched to a gene; V was cut back by 0 bases and J by 3 bases. Germline CDR1 and CDR2: LGHNA and YSLEER. The CDR3 is made up of 16 amino acids. CDR3 sequence: CASSQDDSGRVYEQYF. The CDR3 coding sequence is TGCGCCAGCAGCCAAGATGATAGCGGGAGAGTCTACGAGCAGTACTTC.

The rearrangement uses TRBV7-3 and TRBJ1-5; D is unclear. Germline V gene data show CDR1 as SGHTA and CDR2 as FQGTGA. There are 13 residues in the CDR3. V was clipped by 5 bases and J by 0 bases, with 5 bases between them. CDR3 nucleotides: TGTGCCAGCAGCCCAGATAGCAATCAGCCCCAGCATTTT. It yields the protein CASSPDSNQPQHF.

This clone is a singleton in its sample. The rearrangement uses TRBV5-1 and TRBJ2-1; 9 nucleotides align to TRBD2. The CDR3 extends over 18 amino acids. The germline gives CDR1 SGHRS, CDR2 YFSETQ. The V gene end was trimmed by 2 bases and the J gene end by 0 bases; junction bases not matched to a gene: 9. CDR3 sequence: CASSFRLAEKSSYNEQFF. The CDR3 bases are TGCGCCAGCAGCTTTAGACTAGCGGAAAAGAGCTCCTACAATGAGCAGTTCTTC.

The genes are TRBV27 and TRBJ2-7, with TRBD2 matching 13 bases. The CDR3 is made up of 16 amino acids. The V and J ends lost 3 bases and 5 bases, in that order; junction bases with no gene match: 7. CDR1 is MNHEY and CDR2 is SMNVEV in the germline V gene (reference sequence). The CDR3 region has the DNA TGTGCCAGCAGTTTTCCTACTAGCGGGAGGGAAAACGAGCAGTACTTC. It yields the protein CASSFPTSGRENEQYF.

V and J are TRBV7-9 and TRBJ2-3, with D tentatively TRBD1 (5 bases). The V end was cut by 6 bases, the J end by 3 bases, with 7 bases between. CDR3 length equals 12 residues. Per the germline V gene, CDR1 is SEHNR and CDR2 is FQNEAQ (reference sequence). The CDR3 loop is CASSQGTDTQYF. The CDR3 DNA reads TGTGCCAGCAGTCAGGGTACAGATACGCAGTATTTT.

The V gene is TRBV7-9, the J gene TRBJ2-7; 9 nucleotides match TRBD1. Germline V CDR1 and CDR2: SEHNR, FQNEAQ (reference sequence). V gave up 4 bases and J gave up 6 bases; unmatched junction bases: 10. The CDR3 is made up of 15 amino acids. This CDR3 reads CASSYNRGHRGEQYF. CDR3 DNA sequence: TGTGCCAGCAGCTACAACAGGGGGCATAGGGGCGAGCAGTACTTC.

The rearrangement joins TRBV6-5 to TRBJ1-2; 8 nucleotides line up with TRBD1. Trimming cost V 6 bases and J 5 bases; bases outside gene matches: 5. From germline, CDR1 is MNHEY and CDR2 SVGAGI. There are 13 residues in the CDR3. The CDR3 DNA follows: TGTGCCAGCAGCCGACAGGGGCCGTATGGCTACACCTTC. The encoded protein is CASSRQGPYGYTF.

CDR3 loop: CASRQGSYEKLFF. The CDR3 DNA reads as TGTGCCAGCAGGCAGGGGTCTTATGAAAAACTGTTTTTT. The chain uses TRBV27 and TRBJ1-4; the D gene is possibly TRBD1 (6 bases). V was trimmed by 6 bases and J by 6 bases, leaving 11 bases between them. The CDR3 consists of 13 residues. The germline V gene encodes CDR1 MNHEY and CDR2 SMNVEV (reference sequence).